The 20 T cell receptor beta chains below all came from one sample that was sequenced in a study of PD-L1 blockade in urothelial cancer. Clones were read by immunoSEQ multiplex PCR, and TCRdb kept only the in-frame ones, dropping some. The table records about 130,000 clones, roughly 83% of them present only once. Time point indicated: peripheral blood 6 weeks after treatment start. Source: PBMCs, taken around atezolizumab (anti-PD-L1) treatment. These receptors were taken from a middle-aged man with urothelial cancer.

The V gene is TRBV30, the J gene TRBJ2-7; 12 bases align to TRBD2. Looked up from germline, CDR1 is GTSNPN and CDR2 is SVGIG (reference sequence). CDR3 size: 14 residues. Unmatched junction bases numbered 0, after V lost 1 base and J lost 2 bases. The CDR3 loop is CAWSGLAGAYEQYF. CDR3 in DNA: TGTGCCTGGAGTGGACTAGCGGGAGCCTACGAGCAGTACTTC.

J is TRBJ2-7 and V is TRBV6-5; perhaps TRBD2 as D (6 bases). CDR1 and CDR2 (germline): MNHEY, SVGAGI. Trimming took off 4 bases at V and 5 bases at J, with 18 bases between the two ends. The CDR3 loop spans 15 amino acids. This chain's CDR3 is CASSSPGLAKNEQYF. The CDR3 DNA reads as TGTGCCAGCAGTTCCCCCGGGCTAGCGAAGAACGAGCAGTACTTC.

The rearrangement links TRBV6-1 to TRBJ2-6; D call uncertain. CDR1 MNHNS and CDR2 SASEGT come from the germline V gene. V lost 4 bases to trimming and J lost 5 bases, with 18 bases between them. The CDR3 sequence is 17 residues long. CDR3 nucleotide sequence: TGTGCCAGCAGTGGAAGTTATGCACAAAGTCGGGCCAACGTCCTGACTTTC. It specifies CASSGSYAQSRANVLTF.

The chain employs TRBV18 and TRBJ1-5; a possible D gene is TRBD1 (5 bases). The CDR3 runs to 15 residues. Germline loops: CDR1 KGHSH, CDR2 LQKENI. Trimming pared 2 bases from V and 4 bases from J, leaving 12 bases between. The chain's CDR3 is CASSPYMGGNQPQHF. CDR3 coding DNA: TGTGCCAGCTCACCATATATGGGGGGTAATCAGCCCCAGCATTTT.

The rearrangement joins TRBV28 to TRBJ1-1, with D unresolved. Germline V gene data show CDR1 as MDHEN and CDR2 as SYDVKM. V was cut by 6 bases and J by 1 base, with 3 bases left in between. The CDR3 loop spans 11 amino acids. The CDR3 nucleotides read TGTGCCAGCAGCTCGAACACTGAAGCTTTCTTT. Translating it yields CASSSNTEAFF. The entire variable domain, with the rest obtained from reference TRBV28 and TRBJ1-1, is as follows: DVKVTQSSRYLVKRTGEKVFLECVQDMDHENMFWYRQDPGLGLRLIYFSYDVKMKEKGDIPEGYSVSREKKERFSLILESASTNQTSMYLCASSSNTEAFFGQGTRLTVV.

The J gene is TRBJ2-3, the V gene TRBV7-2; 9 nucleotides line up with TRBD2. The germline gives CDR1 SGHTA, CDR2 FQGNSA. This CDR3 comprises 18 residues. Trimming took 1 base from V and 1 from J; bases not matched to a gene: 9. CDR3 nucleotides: TGTGCCAGCAGCTTAGAGGTGGCGGGAGGGCGGGGCACAGATACGCAGTATTTT. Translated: CASSLEVAGGRGTDTQYF.

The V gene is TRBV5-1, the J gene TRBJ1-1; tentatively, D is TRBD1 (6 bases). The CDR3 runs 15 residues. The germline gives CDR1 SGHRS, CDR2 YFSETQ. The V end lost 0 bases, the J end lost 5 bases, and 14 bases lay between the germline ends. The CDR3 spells CASSLEGGGDTEAFF. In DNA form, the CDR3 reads TGCGCCAGCAGCTTGGAGGGGGGGGGTGATACTGAAGCTTTCTTT.

The CDR3: CASSPLAGGNLNEQFF. Here the CDR3 DNA reads TGTGCCAGCAGCCCCCTAGCGGGAGGGAACTTGAATGAGCAGTTCTTC. The V call is TRBV28, the J call TRBJ2-1, with TRBD2 identical over 12 bases. Germline loops: CDR1 MDHEN, CDR2 SYDVKM. The CDR3 sequence is 16 residues long. V trimming: 6 bases; J trimming: 7 bases; junction bases outside the gene matches: 10.

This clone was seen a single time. The CDR3 nucleotides are TGTGCCAGCTCTAAGGGACAGGGGGATCAGCCCCAGCATTTT. It yields the protein CASSKGQGDQPQHF. The J gene is TRBJ1-5, the V gene TRBV28; 11 nucleotides agree with TRBD1. CDR3 size: 14 residues. Germline V lookup: CDR1 MDHEN, CDR2 SYDVKM. The junction had 5 bases not matched to a gene; V was cut back by 8 bases and J by 5 bases.

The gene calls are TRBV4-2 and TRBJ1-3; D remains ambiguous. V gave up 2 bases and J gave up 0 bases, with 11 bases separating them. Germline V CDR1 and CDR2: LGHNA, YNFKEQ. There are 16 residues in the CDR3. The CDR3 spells CASSQILAHSGNTIYF. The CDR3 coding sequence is TGTGCCAGCAGCCAAATACTAGCTCACTCTGGAAACACCATATATTTT.

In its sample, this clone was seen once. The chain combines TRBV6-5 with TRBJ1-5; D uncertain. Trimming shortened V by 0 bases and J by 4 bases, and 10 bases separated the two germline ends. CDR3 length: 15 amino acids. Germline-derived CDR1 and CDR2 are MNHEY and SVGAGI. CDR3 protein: CASSYSAGKNQPQHF. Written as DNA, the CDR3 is TGTGCCAGCAGTTACTCCGCAGGCAAAAATCAGCCCCAGCATTTT.

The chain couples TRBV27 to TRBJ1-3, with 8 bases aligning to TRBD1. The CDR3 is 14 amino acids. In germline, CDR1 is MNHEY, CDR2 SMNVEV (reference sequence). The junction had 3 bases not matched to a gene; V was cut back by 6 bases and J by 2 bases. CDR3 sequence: CASRTGGAGNTIYF. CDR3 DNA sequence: TGTGCCAGCAGAACAGGGGGAGCTGGAAACACCATATATTTT.

The CDR3 DNA reads as TGTGCCTGGAGTGTACGCGGGAGGAACAATGAGCAGTTCTTC. Amino acids: CAWSVRGRNNEQFF. The chain links TRBV30 to TRBJ2-1, with TRBD2 matching over 8 bases. The CDR3 sequence is 14 residues long. Germline V CDR1 and CDR2: GTSNPN, SVGIG (reference sequence). After removal of 0 bases from V and 5 bases from J, the junction contained 3 bases not matched to a gene.

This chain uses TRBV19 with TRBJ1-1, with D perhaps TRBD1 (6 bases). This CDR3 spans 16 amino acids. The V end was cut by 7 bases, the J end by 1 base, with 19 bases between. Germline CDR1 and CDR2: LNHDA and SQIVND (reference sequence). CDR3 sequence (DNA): TGTGCCAGTACCTTGCTACAGGGTTTGGGGAACACTGAAGCTTTCTTT. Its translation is CASTLLQGLGNTEAFF.

CDR3 amino acids: CASDGLTSSYNEQFF. For the CDR3, the DNA is TGTGCCAGCGACGGACTGACAAGCTCCTACAATGAGCAGTTCTTC. The chain recombines TRBV6-1 with TRBJ2-1, with D maybe TRBD2 (5 bases). V shed 8 bases and J shed 0 bases, with 14 bases lying between them. The CDR3 covers 15 residues. Germline V gene sequence: CDR1 MNHNS, CDR2 SASEGT.

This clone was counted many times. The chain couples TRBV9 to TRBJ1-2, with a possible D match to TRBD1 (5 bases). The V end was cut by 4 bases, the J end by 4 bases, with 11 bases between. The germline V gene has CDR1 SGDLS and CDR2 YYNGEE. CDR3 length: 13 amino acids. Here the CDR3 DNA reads TGTGCCAGCAGCCGGGGGGGTGGCTATGGCTACACCTTC. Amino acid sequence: CASSRGGGYGYTF. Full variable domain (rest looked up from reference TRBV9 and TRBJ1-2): DSGVTQTPKHLITATGQRVTLRCSPRSGDLSVYWYQQSLDQGLQFLIQYYNGEERAKGNILERFSAQQFPDLHSELNLSSLELGDSALYFCASSRGGGYGYTFGSGTRLTVV.

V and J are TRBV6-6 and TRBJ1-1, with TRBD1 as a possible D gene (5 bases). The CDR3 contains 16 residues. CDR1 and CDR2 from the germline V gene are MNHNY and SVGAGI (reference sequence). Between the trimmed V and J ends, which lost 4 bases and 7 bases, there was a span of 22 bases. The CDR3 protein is CASSSPLGGGGSEAFF. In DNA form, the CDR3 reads TGTGCCAGCAGTTCCCCCCTGGGGGGGGGAGGGAGTGAAGCTTTCTTT.

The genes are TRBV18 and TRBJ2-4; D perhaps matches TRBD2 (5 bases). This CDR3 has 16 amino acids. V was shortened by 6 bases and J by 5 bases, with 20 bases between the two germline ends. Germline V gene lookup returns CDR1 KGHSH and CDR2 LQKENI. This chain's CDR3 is CASSPPKLASQNIQYF. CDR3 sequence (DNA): TGTGCCAGCTCGCCCCCTAAGCTGGCTAGCCAAAACATTCAGTACTTC.

The CDR3 DNA sequence: TGTGCCAGCAGCATTACAGGGCTCTCCTACAATGAGCAGTTCTTC. This gives the protein CASSITGLSYNEQFF. The V call is TRBV2, the J call TRBJ2-1; D is perhaps TRBD1 (6 bases). Looked up from germline, CDR1 is SNHLY and CDR2 is FYNNEI. The CDR3 contains 15 residues. V was cut by 6 bases and J by 0 bases, with 12 bases left in between.

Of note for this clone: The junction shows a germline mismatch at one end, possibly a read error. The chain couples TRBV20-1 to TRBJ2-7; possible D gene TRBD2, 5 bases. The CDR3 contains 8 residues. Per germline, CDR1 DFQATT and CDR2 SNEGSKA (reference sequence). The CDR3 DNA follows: TGCAGTGCAAACGGGGTGAGCTTC. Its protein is CSANGVSF.